A selection of T cell receptor beta chains follows, all from one sample in a study of response to subunit inactivated influenza vaccine. TCRdb analysed the RT-PCR reads with MiXCR anew, one entry per CDR3 protein. The table lists fewer than 700,000 distinct CDR3 sequences, under 15% of them singletons. The sequencing used PBMCs from blood, collected 45 days after vaccination. The receptors derive from a man aged 50 to 59 who received an inactivated influenza vaccine. Each CDR3 is given with its conserved first and last residue. D genes are given only for firm matches. Size is stated for part of the rows, as once, few or many counts, or as a class when the clone is expanded.

CDR3 DNA	CDR3 protein	D gene	V gene	J gene	clone size
TGTGCCAGCTCACGCGGGACTAGCGGGACAGATACGCAGTATTTT	CASSRGTSGTDTQYF	TRBD2	TRBV18	TRBJ2-3	many
TGTGCCAGCAGGGATCAGAGGAGAAACTCTGGGGCCAACGTCCTGACTTTC	CASRDQRRNSGANVLTF	NA	TRBV6-1	TRBJ2-6	few
TGCAGTGCTGTGGACGGCTATGGCTACACCTTC	CSAVDGYGYTF	NA	TRBV20-1	TRBJ1-2	many
TGTGCCAGCAGCCTGGGACAGGAGAGCTCCTACGAGCAGTACTTC	CASSLGQESSYEQYF	TRBD1	TRBV4-2	TRBJ2-7	many
TGCAGCGTCCCCCGACGGGGCTCCTACAATGAGCAGTTCTTC	CSVPRRGSYNEQFF	NA	TRBV29-1	TRBJ2-1	many
TGTGCCAGCAGCCAAGGGATTCAGGCTGAAGCTTTCTTT	CASSQGIQAEAFF	NA	TRBV6-1	TRBJ1-1	NA
TGTGCCAGCAGCCGAGGGACTAGCGGGAGGAGGGGCCACAATGAGCAGTTCTTC	CASSRGTSGRRGHNEQFF	TRBD2	TRBV4-2	TRBJ2-1	many
TGCAGTGCTACGGACCTCCCAGGGGAGGGCTACACCTTC	CSATDLPGEGYTF	NA	TRBV20-1	TRBJ1-2	NA
TGCGCCAGCAGCTCTTTTGGTCGAGGGGGTGTTGAAGCTTTCTTT	CASSSFGRGGVEAFF	NA	TRBV5-1	TRBJ1-1	many
TGTGCCATCAGTGAGTCGACTAGTGGGAACTACGAGCAGTACTTC	CAISESTSGNYEQYF	NA	TRBV10-3	TRBJ2-7	few
TGCGCCAGCAGCCAAGAACAGGGTGCGAACACCGGGGAGCTGTTTTTT	CASSQEQGANTGELFF	NA	TRBV4-3	TRBJ2-2	many
TGTGCCAGCAGCTGGGGATATAGGAGGACAGGGGGCGATTCCTACGAGCAGTACTTC	CASSWGYRRTGGDSYEQYF	TRBD1	TRBV7-8	TRBJ2-7	many
TGTGCCAGCAGTACCCGTCGAGAGACCCAGTACTTC	CASSTRRETQYF	NA	TRBV28	TRBJ2-5	few
TGCGCCAGCACCAAGGGACAGGGATATGGCTACACCTTC	CASTKGQGYGYTF	TRBD1	TRBV5-1	TRBJ1-2	few
TGCAGCGTTGAACGGACAGGGGTGGGCACAGATACGCAGTATTTT	CSVERTGVGTDTQYF	TRBD1	TRBV29-1	TRBJ2-3	few
TGTGCCAGTAGTACCCCCCTATTACAGGGAAGGAGAGACTACACCTTC	CASSTPLLQGRRDYTF	NA	TRBV19	TRBJ1-2	medium-sized
TGTGCCAGCAGCTTAGAGCAGGGCAACGAGCAGTACTTC	CASSLEQGNEQYF	NA	TRBV7-9	TRBJ2-7	many
TGCGCCAGCAGCCAAGATTCGGTGGAGGCAGATACGCAGTATTTT	CASSQDSVEADTQYF	NA	TRBV4-3	TRBJ2-3	NA
TGCAGTGCTTTCTCGACAGGGAGCACTGAGCAGTTCTTC	CSAFSTGSTEQFF	TRBD1	TRBV20-1	TRBJ2-1	few
TGTGCCAGCAGCAGACAGGCCCAAGAGACCCAGTACTTC	CASSRQAQETQYF	NA	TRBV7-3	TRBJ2-5	NA
TGCAGTGCCCCAAGGCCGGGAAGTATCACTGAAGCTTTCTTT	CSAPRPGSITEAFF	NA	TRBV20-1	TRBJ1-1	few
TGTGCCAGCAGTTCACAGGCGTTGGACACTGAAGCTTTCTTT	CASSSQALDTEAFF	NA	TRBV12-3/TRBV12-4	TRBJ1-1	NA
TGCGCCAGCAGCTTGACGACAGGTAAACCCTACGAGCAGTACTTC	CASSLTTGKPYEQYF	NA	TRBV5-1	TRBJ2-7	NA
TGCAGTGCAAGCCGGGACACCTTATCCTACGAGCAGTACTTC	CSASRDTLSYEQYF	NA	TRBV20-1	TRBJ2-7	NA
TGCAGTACTAGTGGGACAGGGAACTATGGCTACACCTTC	CSTSGTGNYGYTF	TRBD1	TRBV20-1	TRBJ1-2	many
TGTGCCAGCAGCGGTGGACCGACCTCGTACGAGCAGTACTTC	CASSGGPTSYEQYF	NA	TRBV9	TRBJ2-7	NA
TGCAGTGCTAGGATGTTATCGGGGCAGCCCCAGCATTTT	CSARMLSGQPQHF	NA	TRBV20-1	TRBJ1-5	few
TGTGCCAGCAGCGTCGGGACTAGCGGGACCACCGGGGAGCTGTTTTTT	CASSVGTSGTTGELFF	TRBD2	TRBV9	TRBJ2-2	once
TGTGCCAGCCAGAACAGGGGCCAAGAGACCCAGTACTTC	CASQNRGQETQYF	TRBD1	TRBV12-3/TRBV12-4	TRBJ2-5	many
TGCGCCAGCACCCCCGAGGGGGGCTGTACAGATACGCAGTATTTT	CASTPEGGCTDTQYF	NA	TRBV10-1	TRBJ2-3	NA
TGTGCCAGCAGCTTGTCGCCTAGCGGGAGTTACAATGAGCAGTTCTTC	CASSLSPSGSYNEQFF	TRBD2	TRBV5-5	TRBJ2-1	many
TGTGCCAGCAGCGCGGGGGATTACACCGGGGAGCTGTTTTTT	CASSAGDYTGELFF	TRBD2	TRBV7-6	TRBJ2-2	NA
TGTGCCAGCAGCGTAGGGGGGTCGGGCACCGGGGAGCTGTTTTTT	CASSVGGSGTGELFF	NA	TRBV9	TRBJ2-2	NA
TGTGCCAGCAGCGTCGGAGCGGGGGGCAAAAACATTCAGTACTTC	CASSVGAGGKNIQYF	TRBD2	TRBV9	TRBJ2-4	few
TGTGCCACCAGCGCTGGGACAGCCCTAAGGGCGTCAGATACGCAGTATTTT	CATSAGTALRASDTQYF	TRBD1	TRBV15	TRBJ2-3	NA
TGTGCCAGCAGCTTAGCCCGACTGACCCCTCCGGATACGCAGTATTTT	CASSLARLTPPDTQYF	NA	TRBV7-2	TRBJ2-3	few
TGCGCCAGCAGTCACGGACAGGGACTCTACAATGAGCAGTTCTTC	CASSHGQGLYNEQFF	TRBD1	TRBV5-1	TRBJ2-1	many
TGTGCCAGCAGCTTAGAGGGTAGCGGGGTCTACAATGAGCAGTTCTTC	CASSLEGSGVYNEQFF	TRBD2	TRBV11-3	TRBJ2-1	few
TGCGCCAGCAGCAAGGGTCTATTGGAAAAACTGTTTTTT	CASSKGLLEKLFF	NA	TRBV5-1	TRBJ1-4	NA
TGTGCCACCAGCAGAGTGAGCGGGAGGAATAGCGAGCAGTACTTC	CATSRVSGRNSEQYF	TRBD2	TRBV15	TRBJ2-7	few